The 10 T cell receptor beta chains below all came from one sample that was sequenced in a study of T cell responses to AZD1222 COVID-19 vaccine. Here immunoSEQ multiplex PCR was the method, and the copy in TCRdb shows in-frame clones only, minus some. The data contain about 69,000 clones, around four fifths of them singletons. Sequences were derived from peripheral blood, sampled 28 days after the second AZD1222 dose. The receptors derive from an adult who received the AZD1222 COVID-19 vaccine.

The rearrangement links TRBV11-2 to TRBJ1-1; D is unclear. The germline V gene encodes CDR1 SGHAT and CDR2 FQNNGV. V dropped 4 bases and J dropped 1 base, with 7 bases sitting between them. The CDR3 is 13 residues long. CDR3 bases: TGTGCCAGCAGCTCCGGACCGAACACTGAAGCTTTCTTT. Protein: CASSSGPNTEAFF.

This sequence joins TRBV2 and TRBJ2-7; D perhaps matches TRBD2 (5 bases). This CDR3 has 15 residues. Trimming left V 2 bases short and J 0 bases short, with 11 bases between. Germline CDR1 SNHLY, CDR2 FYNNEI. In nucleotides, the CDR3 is TGTGCCAGCAGTGAAAGGCCCGGGGTCTCCTACGAGCAGTACTTC. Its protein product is CASSERPGVSYEQYF.

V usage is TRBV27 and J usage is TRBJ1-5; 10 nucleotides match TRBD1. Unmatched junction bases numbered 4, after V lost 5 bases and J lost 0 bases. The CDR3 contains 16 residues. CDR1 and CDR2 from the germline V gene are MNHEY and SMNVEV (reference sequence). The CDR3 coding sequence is TGTGCCAGCAGTGGGGACAGGGGTCCTAGCAATCAGCCCCAGCATTTT. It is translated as CASSGDRGPSNQPQHF.

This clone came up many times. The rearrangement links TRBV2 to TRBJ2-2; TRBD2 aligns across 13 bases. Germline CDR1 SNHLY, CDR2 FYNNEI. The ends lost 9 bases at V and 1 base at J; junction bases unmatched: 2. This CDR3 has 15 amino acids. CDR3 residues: CARGTSGMNTGELFF. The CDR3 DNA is TGTGCCAGGGGGACTAGCGGGATGAACACCGGGGAGCTGTTTTTT.

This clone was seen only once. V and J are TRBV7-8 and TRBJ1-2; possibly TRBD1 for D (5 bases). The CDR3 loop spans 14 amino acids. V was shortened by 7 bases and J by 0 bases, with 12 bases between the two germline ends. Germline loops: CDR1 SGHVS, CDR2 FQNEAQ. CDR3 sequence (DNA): TGTGCCAGCACCGCTGCGACAGCTAACTATGGCTACACCTTC. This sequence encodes CASTAATANYGYTF.

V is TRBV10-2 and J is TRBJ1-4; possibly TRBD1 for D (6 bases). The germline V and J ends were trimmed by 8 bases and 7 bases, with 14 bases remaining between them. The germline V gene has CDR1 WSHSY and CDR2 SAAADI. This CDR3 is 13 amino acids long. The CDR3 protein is CASGGLRGEKLFF. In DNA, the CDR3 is TGCGCCAGCGGGGGCCTTAGGGGTGAAAAACTGTTTTTT.

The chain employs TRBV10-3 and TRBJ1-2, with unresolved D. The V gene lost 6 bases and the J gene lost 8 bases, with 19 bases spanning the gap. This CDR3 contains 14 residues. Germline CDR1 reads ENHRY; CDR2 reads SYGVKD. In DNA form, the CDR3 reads TGTGCCATCAGAAGTACGGCTGCTCTTGAGGGCTACACCTTC. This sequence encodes CAIRSTAALEGYTF.

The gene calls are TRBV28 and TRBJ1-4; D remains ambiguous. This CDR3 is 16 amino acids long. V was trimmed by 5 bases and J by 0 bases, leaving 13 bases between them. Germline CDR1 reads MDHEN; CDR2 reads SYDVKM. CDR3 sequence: CASSVGWHATNEKLFF. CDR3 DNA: TGTGCCAGCAGTGTGGGGTGGCATGCAACTAATGAAAAACTGTTTTTT.

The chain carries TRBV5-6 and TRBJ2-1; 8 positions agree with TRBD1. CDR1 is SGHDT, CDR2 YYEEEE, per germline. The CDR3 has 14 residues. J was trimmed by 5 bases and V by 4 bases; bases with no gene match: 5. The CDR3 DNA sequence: TGTGCCAGCAGCACGGACAGGGAACACAATGAGCAGTTCTTC. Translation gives CASSTDREHNEQFF.

The CDR3 bases are TGCGCCAGCAGCCTAAGCGGGGGCTCCTACAATGAGCAGTTCTTC. It is translated as CASSLSGGSYNEQFF. V is TRBV5-1 and J is TRBJ2-1; 8 bases align to TRBD2. The CDR3 is made up of 15 amino acids. Germline-derived CDR1 and CDR2 are SGHRS and YFSETQ. With V trimmed by 4 bases and J by 0 bases, 3 bases remained unmatched.